These 8 T cell receptor beta chains were all obtained from the same sample, sequenced in a study of regulatory T cells in long-lasting Graves disease. To make TCR beta libraries, researchers used iRepertoire HTBI primers and Arm-PCR of CDR3 regions. TCRdb analysed the multiplex PCR reads with MiXCR anew, one entry per CDR3 protein. Of 400,000 to 500,000 distinct CDR3 sequences listed, about 20% were seen once; the top ten hold roughly 14%. Specified time point: persistent/refractory GD, antithyroid drugs over 5 years with positive TRAb. From RNA extracted from PBMCs, the TCR library was made. Sequencing used peripheral blood mononuclear cells (PBMCs), obtained when the disease was refractory, from a patient treated with antithyroid drugs. All receptors derive from a female donor with Graves disease.

This clonotype showed up many times. The J gene is TRBJ1-4, the V gene TRBV28; tentatively, D is TRBD1 (5 bases). CDR1 is MDHEN, CDR2 SYDVKM, per germline. The CDR3 sequence is 16 residues long. V gave up 3 bases and J gave up 2 bases, with 13 bases separating them. The DNA for the CDR3 is TGTGCCAGCAGTTTCCGTGGGGGGTGGACTAATGAAAAACTGTTTTTT. Translating gives CASSFRGGWTNEKLFF.

The V call is TRBV4-3, the J call TRBJ1-6; D is ambiguous. The CDR3 sequence is 13 residues long. Between the trimmed V and J ends, which lost 6 bases and 4 bases, there was a span of 7 bases. Germline V gives CDR1 LGHNA, CDR2 YSLEER. CDR3 loop: CASSGFYNSPLHF. CDR3 nucleotide sequence: TGCGCCAGCAGTGGGTTTTATAATTCACCCCTCCACTTT.

This clonotype was picked up many times. The chain couples TRBV28 to TRBJ1-5; D unclear. Germline loops: CDR1 MDHEN, CDR2 SYDVKM. The CDR3 has 14 amino acids. The V end lost 3 bases, the J end lost 0 bases, and 6 bases lay between the germline ends. This CDR3 reads CASSLKYSNQPQHF. The CDR3 bases are TGTGCCAGCAGTTTGAAGTATAGCAATCAGCCCCAGCATTTT.

This clonotype has more than one count but fewer than ten. This chain links TRBV9 with TRBJ2-6, with D perhaps given as TRBD1 or TRBD2 (5 bases each). There are 17 residues in the CDR3. The V gene lost 2 bases and the J gene lost 0 bases, with 12 bases spanning the gap. Germline values: CDR1 SGDLS, CDR2 YYNGEE. The CDR3: CASSVWDGYSGANVLTF. CDR3 in DNA: TGTGCCAGCAGCGTTTGGGACGGATACTCTGGGGCCAACGTCCTGACTTTC.

The table lists this clonotype with a few counts. The V gene is TRBV7-3, the J gene TRBJ1-2; 9 bases are shared with TRBD1. CDR1 and CDR2 from the germline V gene are SGHTA and FQGTGA. This CDR3 contains 15 residues. The J segment lost 2 bases and the V segment lost 3 bases, leaving 4 bases of the junction unmatched. CDR3 protein: CASSFWDRANYGYTF. CDR3 nucleotide sequence: TGTGCCAGCAGCTTCTGGGACAGGGCCAACTATGGCTACACCTTC.

The rearrangement joins TRBV6-1 to TRBJ2-3, with 7 nucleotides matching TRBD2. The CDR3 extends over 14 amino acids. Germline-derived CDR1 and CDR2 are MNHNS and SASEGT. The V gene end was trimmed by 7 bases and the J gene end by 4 bases; junction bases not matched to a gene: 8. The CDR3 bases are TGTGCCAGCAACCCCGGGACTACATCAGATACGCAGTATTTT. Its protein product is CASNPGTTSDTQYF.

Turning to this clonotype: One junction end disagrees with the germline gene, perhaps due to a read error. The chain carries TRBV7-9 and TRBJ2-7; D uncertain. Germline V lookup: CDR1 SEHNR, CDR2 FQNEAQ (reference sequence). CDR3 length equals 12 residues. In nucleotides, the CDR3 is TGTGCCAGCACTCTTGGGGTGACCGAGCAGCACTTC. Translation gives CASTLGVTEQHF.

The table lists this clonotype with many counts. The chain has TRBV11-1 and TRBJ1-1; TRBD1 is a possible D gene (5 bases). V lost 5 bases to trimming and J lost 7 bases, with 11 bases between them. Germline V gives CDR1 SGHAT, CDR2 FQDESV (reference sequence). This CDR3 comprises 12 residues. The CDR3 bases are TGTGCCAGCAGCGCTACAGGACTTGAAGCTTTCTTT. Encoded protein: CASSATGLEAFF.